This T cell receptor (beta chain) was recovered during a study of circulating and synovial CD4+ cells in juvenile arthritis. The CDR3 consists of 15 residues. V lost 3 bases and J 2 bases, leaving 12 bases between the germline ends. Germline values: CDR1 KGHSH, CDR2 LQKENI. There are a few counts of this clone. The antigen is unknown. Sequencing used immunoSEQ multiplex PCR; TCRdb keeps in-frame clones, though not all of them. The data show tens of thousands of clones, with nearly 95% seen just once and about 0.66% held by the top ten. The study's findings and limits: These blood cells shared more CDR3 sequences with synovium than bulk blood.

The gene calls are TRBV18 and TRBJ2-3; D might be TRBD1 (5 bases). Sequenced sample: CD4+ T cells from blood. The receptor was derived from a human donor with juvenile idiopathic arthritis. The CDR3 sequence: CASSPQTVTTDTQYF. The DNA of the CDR3 is TGTGCCAGCTCACCCCAGACAGTTACCACAGATACGCAGTATTTT. Combining the CDR3 with reference TRBV18 and TRBJ2-3 gives the whole variable domain NAGVMQNPRHLVRRRGQEARLRCSPMKGHSHVYWYRQLPEEGLKFMVYLQKENIIDESGMPKERFSAEFPKEGPSILRIQQVVRGDSAAYFCASSPQTVTTDTQYFGPGTRLTVL.